This T cell receptor (beta chain) was sequenced for a study of blood T cell repertoires in COVID-19. Study background: COVID-19 samples, acute and convalescent, were from the United States, Italy and Spain. T cells, B-cell-depleted T cells, or PBMCs supplied cDNA or gDNA.

Per the germline V gene, CDR1 is KGHDR and CDR2 is SFDVKD. J gave up 6 bases and V 3 bases, and 8 bases lay outside the gene matches. The CDR3 length is 16 residues. Repertoires were generated with immunoSEQ multiplex PCR, while TCRdb's copy carries only in-frame clones and drops some. The sample shows approximately 250,000 clones, more than 70% of them seen only once. All enrollees were roughly 18 to 89 years old and from some 24 US areas. Sequenced material: PBMCs or T cells enriched from blood (not recorded which). The source of this sequence is a woman aged 40 to 50 with acute COVID-19. The chain links TRBV24-1 to TRBJ2-1, with 9 bases lining up with TRBD1. This chain's CDR3 is CATSDPGQGKGNEQFF. The CDR3 DNA is TGTGCCACCAGTGATCCGGGACAGGGCAAGGGCAATGAGCAGTTCTTC.